The clone carrying this T cell receptor (beta chain) was recorded a few times. Its antigen is as yet unknown. Researchers made TCR beta libraries by using iRepertoire HTBI primers and running Arm-PCR on CDR3 regions. MiXCR, applied by TCRdb to the multiplex PCR reads, yields one record per CDR3 protein. This sample has 300,000 to 350,000 distinct CDR3 sequences; about 20% occur once, and the top ten carry 25% to 30%. This entry is derived from a study of regulatory T cells in long-lasting Graves disease. Across the whole study: Over 5 years on antithyroid drugs plus positive TSH receptor antibodies marked Graves' disease as persistent.

The CDR3 has 13 amino acids. The germline V gene has CDR1 SGDLS and CDR2 YYNGEE. V was clipped by 1 base and J by 4 bases, with 8 bases between them. Regarding the study as a whole: When disease was persistent, TRBV28, TRBJ1-2 and TRBJ2-5 were the favored segments. Thyroid tissue went unstudied; only peripheral blood was examined.

Time point in this sample: persistent/refractory GD, antithyroid drugs over 5 years with positive TRAb. The TCR library was made from RNA extracted from PBMCs. A volume of approximately 8.4 milliliters of peripheral blood was collected in EDTA tubes. The specimen was peripheral blood mononuclear cells (PBMCs), collected when the disease was refractory, from a patient treated with antithyroid drugs. The TCR originated in a female donor with Graves disease. V and J are TRBV9 and TRBJ1-2; D is possibly TRBD1 (6 bases). The CDR3 nucleotides read TGTGCCAGCAGCGTAATAGGGGGCTATGGCTACACCTTC. Translating gives CASSVIGGYGYTF.